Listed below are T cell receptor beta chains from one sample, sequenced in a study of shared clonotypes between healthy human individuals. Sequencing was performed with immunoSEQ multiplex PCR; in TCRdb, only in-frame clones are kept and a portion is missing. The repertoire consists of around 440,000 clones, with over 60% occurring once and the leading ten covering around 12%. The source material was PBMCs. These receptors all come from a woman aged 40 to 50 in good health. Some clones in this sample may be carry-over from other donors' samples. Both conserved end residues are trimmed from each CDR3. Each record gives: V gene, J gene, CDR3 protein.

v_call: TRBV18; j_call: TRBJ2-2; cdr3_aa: ASSLRRGSETGELF
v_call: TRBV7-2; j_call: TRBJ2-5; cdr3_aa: ASSTRTSGVQETQY
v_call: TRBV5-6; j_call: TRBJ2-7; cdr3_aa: ASSRESYEQY
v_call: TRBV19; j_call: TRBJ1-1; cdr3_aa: ASSISQGRTEAF
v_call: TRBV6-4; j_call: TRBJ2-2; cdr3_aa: ASNWTSGRSPGELF
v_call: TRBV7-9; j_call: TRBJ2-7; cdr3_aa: ASSPKRDYEQY
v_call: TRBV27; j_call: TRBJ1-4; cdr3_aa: ASSSIRPQAQRYEKLF
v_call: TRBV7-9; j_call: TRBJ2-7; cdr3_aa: ASSLGKTSRAYEQY
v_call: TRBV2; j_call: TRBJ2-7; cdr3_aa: ASRTTVTSYEQY
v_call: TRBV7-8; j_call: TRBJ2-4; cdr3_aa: ASGQAGTGNIQY
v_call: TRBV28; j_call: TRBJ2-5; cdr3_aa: ASSPRTSRGETQY
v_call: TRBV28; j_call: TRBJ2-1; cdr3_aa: ASTPTGTRTNEQF
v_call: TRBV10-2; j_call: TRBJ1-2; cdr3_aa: ASSEAGRNYGYT
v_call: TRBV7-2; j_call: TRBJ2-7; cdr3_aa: ASSRAATSGSDEQY
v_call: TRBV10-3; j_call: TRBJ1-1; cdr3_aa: AISTGLNTEAF
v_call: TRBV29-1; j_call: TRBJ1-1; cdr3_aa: SVEPSGMNTEAF
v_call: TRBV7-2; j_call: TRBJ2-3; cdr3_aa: ASSLRGNLGPQGTQY
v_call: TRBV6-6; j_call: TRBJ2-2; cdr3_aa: ASRRTGQGYTGELF
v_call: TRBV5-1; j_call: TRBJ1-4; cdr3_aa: ASSPLRAGTNEKLF
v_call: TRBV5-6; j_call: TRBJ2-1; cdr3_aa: ASSLAGGWLGQF
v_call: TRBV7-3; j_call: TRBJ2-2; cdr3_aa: ASSLTARAQSGELF
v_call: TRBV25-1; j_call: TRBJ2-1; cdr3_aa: ASSPSSGQIEQF
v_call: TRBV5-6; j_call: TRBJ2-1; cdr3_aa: ASRAGTGGLNEQF
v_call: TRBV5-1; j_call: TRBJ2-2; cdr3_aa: ASRTGTTTGELF
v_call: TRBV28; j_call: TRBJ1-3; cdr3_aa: ASTPGGRFTGNTIY
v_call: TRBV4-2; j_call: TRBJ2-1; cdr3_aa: ASSQGENEQF
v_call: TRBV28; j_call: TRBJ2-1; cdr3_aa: ASRIGSGGNNEQF
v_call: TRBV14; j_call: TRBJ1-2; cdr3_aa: ASSLGGGGGYT
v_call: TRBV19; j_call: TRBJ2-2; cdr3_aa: ASISPHGELF
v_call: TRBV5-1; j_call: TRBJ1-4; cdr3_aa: ASSVSRASEKLF
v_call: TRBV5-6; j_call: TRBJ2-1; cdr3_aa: ASSPGRFYYNEQF
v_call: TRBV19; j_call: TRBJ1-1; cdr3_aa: ASSISVYEAF
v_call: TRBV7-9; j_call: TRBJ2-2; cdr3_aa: ASIPSGRNTGELF
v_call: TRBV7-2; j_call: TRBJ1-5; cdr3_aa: ASSFLTGGGQPQH
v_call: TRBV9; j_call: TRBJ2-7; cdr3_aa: ASSVSGSATYEQY
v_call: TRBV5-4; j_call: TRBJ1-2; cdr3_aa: ASSLSQGAYYGYT
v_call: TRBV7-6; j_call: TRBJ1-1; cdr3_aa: ASSLTETNTEAF